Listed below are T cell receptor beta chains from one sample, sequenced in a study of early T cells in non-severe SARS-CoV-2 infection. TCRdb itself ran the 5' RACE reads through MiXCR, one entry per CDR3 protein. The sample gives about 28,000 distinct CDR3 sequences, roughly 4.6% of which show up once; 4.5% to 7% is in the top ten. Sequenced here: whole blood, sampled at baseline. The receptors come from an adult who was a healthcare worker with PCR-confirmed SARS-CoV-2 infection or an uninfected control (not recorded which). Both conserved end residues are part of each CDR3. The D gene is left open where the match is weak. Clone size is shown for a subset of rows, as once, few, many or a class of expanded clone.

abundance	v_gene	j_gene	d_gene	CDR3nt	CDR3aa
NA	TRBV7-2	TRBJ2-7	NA	TGTGCCAGCAGCCCGCAATGGGGTAGCGACGAGCAGTACTTC	CASSPQWGSDEQYF
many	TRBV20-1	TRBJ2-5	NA	TGCAGTGCTAGAGTAGAGACCCAGTACTTC	CSARVETQYF
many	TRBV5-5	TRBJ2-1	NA	TGTGCCAGCAGCTTGGCAGGGGTGTCCTCCTACAATGAGCAGTTCTTC	CASSLAGVSSYNEQFF
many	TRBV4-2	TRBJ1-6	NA	TGTGCCAGCAGCCTGGACCGCGAAGCTAATTCACCCCTCCACTTT	CASSLDREANSPLHF
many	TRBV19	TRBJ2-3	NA	TGTGCCAGTAGCTCCATCGGAAACACAGATACGCAGTATTTT	CASSSIGNTDTQYF
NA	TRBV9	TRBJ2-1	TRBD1	TGTGCCAGCAGCGTGGCAGGGGGCCGAACCTACAATGAGCAGTTCTTC	CASSVAGGRTYNEQFF
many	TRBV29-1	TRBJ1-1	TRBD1	TGCAGCGTCTGGACAGGGAACACTGAAGCTTTCTTT	CSVWTGNTEAFF
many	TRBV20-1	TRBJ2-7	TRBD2	TGCAGTGCACTAGGGACTAGCGGAACCTACGAGCAGTACTTC	CSALGTSGTYEQYF
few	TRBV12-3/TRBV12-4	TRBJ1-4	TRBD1	TGTGCCAGCAGTTTACACGGGACAGATAATGAAAAACTGTTTTTT	CASSLHGTDNEKLFF
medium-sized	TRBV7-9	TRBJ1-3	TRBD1	TGTGCCAGCAGCGACCGGGACAGGGGTACGGGAAACACCATATATTTT	CASSDRDRGTGNTIYF
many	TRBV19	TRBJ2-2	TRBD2	TGTGCCAGTAGTATATCCCCCCCCTCAGCGGGAGACACCGGGGAGCTGTTTTTT	CASSISPPSAGDTGELFF
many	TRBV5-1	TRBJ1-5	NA	TGCGCCAGCAGCGGAACTCAGGGAAGCAATCAGCCCCAGCATTTT	CASSGTQGSNQPQHF
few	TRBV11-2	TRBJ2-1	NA	TGTGCCAGCCGCCGATTGGGGGGAGTCGCCTTTGAGCAGTTCTTC	CASRRLGGVAFEQFF
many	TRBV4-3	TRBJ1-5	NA	TGCGCCAGCAGTTGGCAGGAAAATCAGCCCCAGCATTTT	CASSWQENQPQHF
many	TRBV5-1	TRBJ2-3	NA	TGCGCCAGCAGCTCCCAGGGGGGCAGTTGGGGTTCTGGAAGCACAGATACGCAGTATTTT	CASSSQGGSWGSGSTDTQYF
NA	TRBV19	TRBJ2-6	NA	TGTGCCAGTAGTATGGCGGCGAGGGGCTCTGGGGCCAACGTCCTGACTTTC	CASSMAARGSGANVLTF
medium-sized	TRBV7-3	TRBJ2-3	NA	TGTGCCAGCAGCTTACGGGAAGGAGATACGCAGTATTTT	CASSLREGDTQYF
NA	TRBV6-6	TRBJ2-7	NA	TGTGCCAGCAGCCCCGACAGGCCGTACGAGCAGTACTTC	CASSPDRPYEQYF
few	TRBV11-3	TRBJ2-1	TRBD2	TGTGCCATTAGGGAGACTAGCGCCTACAATGAGCAGTTCTTC	CAIRETSAYNEQFF
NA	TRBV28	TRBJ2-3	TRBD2	TGTGCCAGCAGTTTACTAGCGGGGACTAGCACAGATACGCAGTATTTT	CASSLLAGTSTDTQYF
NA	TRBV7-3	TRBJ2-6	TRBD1	TGTGCCAGCAGCTTAGGACAGGTTGGGGCCAACGTCCTGACTTTC	CASSLGQVGANVLTF
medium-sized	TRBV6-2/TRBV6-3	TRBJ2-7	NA	TGTGCCAGCAGTTACTCCCCAACCGGAGTCTACGAGCAGTACTTC	CASSYSPTGVYEQYF
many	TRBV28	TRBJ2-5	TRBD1	TGTGCCAGCAGTTCGACGGGACAGGGGAAAGAGACCCAGTACTTC	CASSSTGQGKETQYF
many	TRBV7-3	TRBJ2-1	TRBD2	TGTGCCAGCAGCTTACTACCTACTAGCGGGGGGCTATACAATGAGCAGTTCTTC	CASSLLPTSGGLYNEQFF
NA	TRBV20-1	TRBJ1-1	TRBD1	TGCAGTGCCAAACCTCCCGACAGGGGGAACACTGAAGCTTTCTTT	CSAKPPDRGNTEAFF
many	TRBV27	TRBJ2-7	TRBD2	TGTGCCAGCAGTTCAGGGACTAGCGGGAGGATTCAGCAGTACTTC	CASSSGTSGRIQQYF
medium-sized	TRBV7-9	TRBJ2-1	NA	TGTGCCAGCAGCCCTGGGCGGGCGACCTACAATGAGCAGTTCTTC	CASSPGRATYNEQFF
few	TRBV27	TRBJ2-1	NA	TGTGCCAGCAGCCGAGGACAGCCCTCGAATGAGCAGTTCTTC	CASSRGQPSNEQFF
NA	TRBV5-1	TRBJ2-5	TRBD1	TGCGCCAGCAGCGACTACAGGGGGAGTCAAGAGACCCAGTACTTC	CASSDYRGSQETQYF
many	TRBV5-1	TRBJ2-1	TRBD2	TGCGCCAGCAGCTTGGGGCCAGCGGGGGCCACCTACAATGAGCAGTTCTTC	CASSLGPAGATYNEQFF
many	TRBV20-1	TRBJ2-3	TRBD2	TGCAGTGCCAAGGACCCCATAGCGGGGGGCATACGAGCGCAGTATTTT	CSAKDPIAGGIRAQYF
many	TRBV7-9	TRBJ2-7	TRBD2	TGTGCCAGCAGCTTAGATGGACTAGCGGCTTACGAGCAGTACTTC	CASSLDGLAAYEQYF
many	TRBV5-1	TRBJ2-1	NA	TGCGCCAGCAGCTTGCAGGGCGATGAGCAGTTCTTC	CASSLQGDEQFF
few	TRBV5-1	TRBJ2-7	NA	TGCGCCAGCAGCTTGACGGACGACGAGCAGTACTTC	CASSLTDDEQYF
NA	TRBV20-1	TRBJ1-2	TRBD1	TGCAGTGCTCGCCGAGGGGGGACAGGGACTAACTATGGCTACACCTTC	CSARRGGTGTNYGYTF
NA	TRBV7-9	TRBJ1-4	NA	TGTGCCAGCAGCGAGACCTCTATGGCTAATGAAAAACTGTTTTTT	CASSETSMANEKLFF
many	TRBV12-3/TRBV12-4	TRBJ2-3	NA	TGTGCCAGCAGTCCGAGTGGAGATACGCAGTATTTT	CASSPSGDTQYF
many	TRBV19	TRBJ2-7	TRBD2	TGTGCCACTTCCCAAGAGGGGCTAGCGGGAGGCTACGAGCAGTACTTC	CATSQEGLAGGYEQYF
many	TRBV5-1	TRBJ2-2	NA	TGCGCCAGCAGCTTGAACACCGGGGAGCTGTTTTTT	CASSLNTGELFF
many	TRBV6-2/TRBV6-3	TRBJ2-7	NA	TGTGCCAGCAGTCCTACCGACGGGGCCGCCTACGAGCAGTACTTC	CASSPTDGAAYEQYF
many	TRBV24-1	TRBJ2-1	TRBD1	TGTGCCACCAGTGATGGACAGGGGGCCAAGAGCTCCTACAATGAGCAGTTCTTC	CATSDGQGAKSSYNEQFF
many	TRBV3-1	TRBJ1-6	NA	TGTGCCAGCAGCCCCCCGGGGAGCTCTTCACCCCTCCACTTT	CASSPPGSSSPLHF
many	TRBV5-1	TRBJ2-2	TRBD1	TGCGCCAGCAGCTTCCAGGGACAGACCGGGGAGCTGTTTTTT	CASSFQGQTGELFF
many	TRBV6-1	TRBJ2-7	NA	TGTGCCAGCAGTGGCGGGACAACCTACGAGCAGTACTTC	CASSGGTTYEQYF
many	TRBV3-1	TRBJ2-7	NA	TGTGCCAGCAGCCAAGGGACAGCCTACGAGCAGTACTTC	CASSQGTAYEQYF
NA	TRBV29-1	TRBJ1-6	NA	TGCAGCGTTGAAGATGGGGTCAATTCACCCCTCCACTTT	CSVEDGVNSPLHF
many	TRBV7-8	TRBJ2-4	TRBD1	TGTGCCAGCAGCTTTGACCCTGATGAACTCGGGACACAGGGGGACAAAAACATTCAGTACTTC	CASSFDPDELGTQGDKNIQYF